The source of this T cell receptor (beta chain) is a study of cytomegalovirus exposure and HLA in healthy donors. In the study overall: The approximately 680 first-cohort repertoires and the 95 to 150 validation repertoires shared the same platform, a later analysis reported.

Study-level findings and limits: It was 150 to 200 TCR beta chains that were listed as cytomegalovirus-associated.

A remark on this clone: Its antigen is currently unknown.

Assay used: immunoSEQ multiplex PCR; TCRdb lists only in-frame clones, some missing. The sample lists roughly 100,000 clones, approximately 86% occurring once. The germline V and J ends were trimmed by 7 bases and 0 bases, with 12 bases remaining between them. CDR1 and CDR2 from the germline V gene are LNHDA and SQIVND (reference sequence). There are 14 residues in the CDR3. The V call is TRBV19, the J call TRBJ1-1, with D hard to call. The TCR was taken from a woman under 30 in good health and CMV-seropositive. The specimen was PBMCs. This chain's CDR3 is CASIPRGMNTEAFF. CDR3 sequence (DNA): TGTGCCAGTATCCCCCGGGGTATGAACACTGAAGCTTTCTTT.